Following are 28 T cell receptor beta chains from one sample sequenced in a study of OX40 agonist ivuxolimab in advanced cancers. Clones were sequenced by immunoSEQ multiplex PCR, and TCRdb holds only the in-frame ones, with some missing. The table lists some 40,000 clones, 91% of them singletons. Sample: CD4+ or CD8+ T cells sorted from blood, taken in a trial of the OX40 agonist ivuxolimab. These receptors originate from an adult with an advanced solid tumor such as melanoma, head and neck, liver or kidney cancer.

The rearrangement links TRBV7-9 to TRBJ2-2; 8 bases line up with TRBD2. Germline V lookup: CDR1 SEHNR, CDR2 FQNEAQ (reference sequence). J was trimmed by 6 bases and V by 3 bases; bases with no gene match: 9. CDR3 length: 16 amino acids. The CDR3 spells CASSFTSGDSPGELFF. The CDR3 DNA reads TGTGCCAGCAGCTTTACTAGCGGAGATTCCCCCGGGGAGCTGTTTTTT.

The V gene is TRBV7-9, the J gene TRBJ2-7; the D gene could be TRBD1 or TRBD2 (5 bases each). The CDR3 extends over 13 amino acids. V shed 4 bases and J shed 7 bases, with 14 bases lying between them. Germline-derived CDR1 and CDR2 are SEHNR and FQNEAQ (reference sequence). CDR3 DNA: TGTGCCAGCAGCTCGGGACCGCTTGGGGAGCAGTACTTC. Its translation is CASSSGPLGEQYF. Combining the CDR3 with reference TRBV7-9 and TRBJ2-7 gives the whole variable domain DTGVSQNPRHKITKRGQNVTFRCDPISEHNRLYWYRQTLGQGPEFLTYFQNEAQLEKSRLLSDRFSAERPKGSFSTLEIQRTEQGDSAMYLCASSSGPLGEQYFGPGTRLTVT.

The chain carries TRBV11-1 and TRBJ1-6; 8 nucleotides line up with TRBD1. J gave up 5 bases and V 5 bases, and 2 bases lay outside the gene matches. The CDR3 has 14 amino acids. CDR1 and CDR2 from the germline V gene are SGHAT and FQDESV (reference sequence). CDR3 amino acids: CASSRTGNNSPLHF. Written as DNA, the CDR3 is TGTGCCAGCAGCCGGACAGGGAATAATTCACCCCTCCACTTT.

The CDR3 spells CSVTGGASVGYTF. The CDR3 bases are TGCAGCGTTACAGGGGGCGCGTCGGTAGGCTACACCTTC. This chain connects TRBV29-1 to TRBJ1-2, with 9 bases aligning to TRBD1. Germline lookup yields CDR1 SQVTM and CDR2 ANQGSEA. This CDR3 is 13 amino acids long. J lost 8 bases, V lost 5 bases, and 9 bases had no gene match.

This clone was seen a single time. V and J are TRBV7-4 and TRBJ2-7; D is perhaps TRBD2 (6 bases). V lost 5 bases to trimming and J lost 5 bases, with 16 bases between them. The CDR3 has 14 residues. Germline V gene lookup returns CDR1 SGHVT and CDR2 SQSDAQ. The CDR3 spells CASSRLVSIHEQYF. DNA of the CDR3: TGTGCCAGCAGCCGACTAGTGTCTATCCACGAGCAGTACTTC.

The J gene is TRBJ1-1, the V gene TRBV9; maybe TRBD1 (6 bases). Germline values: CDR1 SGDLS, CDR2 YYNGEE. The V end lost 3 bases, the J end lost 0 bases, and 18 bases lay between the germline ends. The CDR3 covers 17 residues. The CDR3 is CASSATGEIELNTEAFF. The DNA of the CDR3 is TGTGCCAGCAGCGCGACAGGAGAAATAGAATTGAACACTGAAGCTTTCTTT.

The J gene is TRBJ1-2, the V gene TRBV5-1; TRBD1 aligns across 11 bases. The germline CDR1 and CDR2 sequences are SGHRS and YFSETQ. Trimming cost V 4 bases and J 6 bases; bases outside gene matches: 8. The CDR3 totals 15 residues. CDR3 residues: CASSQGQGVTDGYTF. The CDR3 DNA reads as TGCGCCAGCAGCCAGGGACAGGGGGTAACGGATGGCTACACCTTC.

The rearrangement links TRBV9 to TRBJ2-3, with D unresolved. CDR3 length equals 15 residues. Germline V gene lookup returns CDR1 SGDLS and CDR2 YYNGEE. With 3 bases removed from V and 2 bases from J, the gap between germline ends came to 13 bases. The CDR3 here is CASSEVGLLTDTQYF. The DNA for the CDR3 is TGTGCCAGCAGCGAGGTTGGTCTGCTCACAGATACGCAGTATTTT.

This CDR3 reads CASSPGYYGYTF. CDR3 bases: TGTGCCAGCAGTCCGGGCTACTATGGCTACACCTTC. The V gene is TRBV6-5, the J gene TRBJ1-2, with no clear D. This CDR3 spans 12 amino acids. V was shortened by 5 bases and J by 3 bases, with 7 bases between the two germline ends. CDR1 is MNHEY, CDR2 SVGAGI, per germline.

The V gene is TRBV19, the J gene TRBJ2-2; D ambiguous. There are 14 residues in the CDR3. Germline values: CDR1 LNHDA, CDR2 SQIVND (reference sequence). With 3 bases removed from V and 10 bases from J, the gap between germline ends came to 15 bases. CDR3 bases: TGTGCCAGTAGTATTGGCAGGAGCTCGGCGGAGCTGTTTTTT. As protein: CASSIGRSSAELFF.

The V gene is TRBV5-1, the J gene TRBJ1-5, with D possibly being TRBD1 (6 bases). V shed 4 bases and J shed 8 bases, with 13 bases lying between them. Germline CDR1 reads SGHRS; CDR2 reads YFSETQ. This CDR3 is built from 13 residues. DNA for the CDR3: TGCGCCAGCAGCGCGCGAGCAGGGGAGCCCCAGCATTTT. Protein sequence: CASSARAGEPQHF. The whole variable domain, filled in from reference TRBV5-1 and TRBJ1-5, reads KAGVTQTPRYLIKTRGQQVTLSCSPISGHRSVSWYQQTPGQGLQFLFEYFSETQRNKGNFPGRFSGRQFSNSRSEMNVSTLELGDSALYLCASSARAGEPQHFGDGTRLSIL.

The chain employs TRBV6-5 and TRBJ1-2; D might be TRBD1 (6 bases). CDR1 and CDR2 from the germline V gene are MNHEY and SVGAGI. The CDR3 consists of 16 residues. V was trimmed by 2 bases and J by 8 bases, leaving 21 bases between them. The CDR3 coding sequence is TGTGCCAGCAGTTACCTCCGCCCGGGGGGCCCGGTCGGCTACACCTTC. Protein: CASSYLRPGGPVGYTF.

V is TRBV29-1 and J is TRBJ2-1; 10 bases are a match to TRBD1. The CDR3 contains 14 residues. V trimming: 7 bases; J trimming: 5 bases; junction bases outside the gene matches: 8. The V gene's germline CDR1 is SQVTM and CDR2 ANQGSEA. The CDR3 DNA reads as TGCAGCGCCCCTCGACAGGGGGCCCACAATGAGCAGTTCTTC. The encoded protein is CSAPRQGAHNEQFF.

This rearrangement joins TRBV6-5 to TRBJ1-2; maybe TRBD1 (6 bases). Trimming cost V 6 bases and J 3 bases, with 8 bases left between them. Germline assignment: CDR1 MNHEY and CDR2 SVGAGI. CDR3 length: 12 residues. CDR3 protein: CASRGGYYGYTF. CDR3 sequence (DNA): TGTGCCAGCAGGGGGGGCTACTATGGCTACACCTTC.

The gene calls are TRBV28 and TRBJ2-5; 10 bases fit TRBD1. Unmatched junction bases numbered 6, after V lost 7 bases and J lost 1 base. The length of the CDR3 is 15 residues. Germline V gene data show CDR1 as MDHEN and CDR2 as SYDVKM. CDR3 in DNA: TGTGCCAGCACCGCGGGACAGGGGCGCCAAGAGACCCAGTACTTC. Amino acids: CASTAGQGRQETQYF.

This chain links TRBV4-1 with TRBJ2-7; D might be TRBD1 (5 bases). Trimming removed 1 base at V and 1 base at J, with 8 bases between. This CDR3 has 14 amino acids. Per germline, CDR1 MGHRA and CDR2 YSYEKL. This chain's CDR3 is CASSQATESYEQYF. The CDR3 region has the DNA TGCGCCAGCAGCCAAGCGACAGAGTCCTACGAGCAGTACTTC.

The rearrangement uses TRBV10-1 and TRBJ2-7; 13 bases agree with TRBD2. This CDR3 has 15 residues. Per the germline V gene, CDR1 is WNHNN and CDR2 is SYGVQD (reference sequence). V was clipped by 8 bases and J by 3 bases; unmatched bases: 7. The CDR3 reads CASLETSGRVYEQYF. CDR3 sequence (DNA): TGCGCCAGCCTGGAAACTAGCGGGAGGGTCTACGAGCAGTACTTC.

This chain connects TRBV2 to TRBJ2-2; D tentatively fits TRBD1 or TRBD2 (5 bases each). CDR1 and CDR2 (germline): SNHLY, FYNNEI. Deletions cut 6 bases from V and 0 bases from J, with 11 bases between. The CDR3 has 15 amino acids. For the CDR3, the DNA is TGTGCCAGCAGGTCGGGACGGTCGAACACCGGGGAGCTGTTTTTT. It yields the protein CASRSGRSNTGELFF.

This clone was counted once. The chain uses TRBV5-4 and TRBJ2-7; 14 bases align to TRBD2. CDR1 and CDR2 from the germline V gene are SGHNT and YYREEE (reference sequence). CDR3 length: 15 amino acids. J gave up 5 bases and V 2 bases, and 3 bases lay outside the gene matches. The CDR3 here is CASSFGTSGSHEQYF. The CDR3 region has the DNA TGTGCCAGCAGCTTTGGGACTAGCGGGAGTCACGAGCAGTACTTC.

The rearrangement links TRBV7-9 to TRBJ1-2, with TRBD1 as a possible D gene (6 bases). Germline CDR1 and CDR2: SEHNR and FQNEAQ (reference sequence). V lost 0 bases and J lost 6, with 20 bases in between. The CDR3 loop spans 17 amino acids. CDR3: CASSLAGGESLTNGYTF. CDR3 DNA sequence: TGTGCCAGCAGCTTAGCGGGGGGCGAGTCACTAACGAATGGCTACACCTTC.

The chain recombines TRBV27 with TRBJ2-1; 8 nucleotides align to TRBD2. The junction had 2 bases not matched to a gene; V was cut back by 0 bases and J by 7 bases. This CDR3 spans 14 amino acids. Germline V gene sequence: CDR1 MNHEY, CDR2 SMNVEV (reference sequence). The CDR3 DNA follows: TGTGCCAGCAGTTTATCTAGCGGGATGAATGAGCAGTTCTTC. It yields the protein CASSLSSGMNEQFF.

The chain has TRBV7-9 and TRBJ2-7, with D unclear. Germline CDR1 and CDR2: SEHNR and FQNEAQ (reference sequence). V lost 4 bases to trimming and J lost 0 bases, with 4 bases between them. The CDR3 has 12 amino acids. This CDR3 is CASSSPSYEQYF. The CDR3 DNA is TGTGCCAGCAGCTCCCCCTCCTACGAGCAGTACTTC.

The gene calls are TRBV2 and TRBJ1-5; no clear D. Germline V CDR1 and CDR2: SNHLY, FYNNEI. V lost 8 bases, J lost 7 bases, and 12 bases lay in between. The CDR3 totals 12 residues. CDR3 in amino acids: CASAKGAQPQHF. CDR3 nucleotides: TGTGCCAGCGCCAAGGGAGCCCAGCCCCAGCATTTT. Full variable domain (missing parts from reference TRBV2 and TRBJ1-5): EPEVTQTPSHQVTQMGQEVILRCVPISNHLYFYWYRQILGQKVEFLVSFYNNEISEKSEIFDDQFSVERPDGSNFTLKIRSTKLEDSAMYFCASAKGAQPQHFGDGTRLSIL.

A single count supports this clone. The rearrangement uses TRBV6-1 and TRBJ1-2; D is uncertain. The germline gives CDR1 MNHNS, CDR2 SASEGT. This CDR3 has 13 residues. V lost 6 bases to trimming and J lost 2 bases, with 10 bases between them. Written as DNA, the CDR3 is TGTGCCAGCAGGTCCAGTCTGAACTATGGCTACACCTTC. Protein sequence: CASRSSLNYGYTF.

The chain employs TRBV9 and TRBJ2-7, with TRBD1 identical over 7 bases. Germline V gene data show CDR1 as SGDLS and CDR2 as YYNGEE. The trim removed 2 bases at V and 3 bases at J, leaving 5 bases unmatched. The CDR3 covers 14 residues. CDR3 DNA: TGTGCCAGCAGCGTGGCGCAGGGGGACTACGAGCAGTACTTC. Translated, it gives CASSVAQGDYEQYF.

The chain is built from TRBV30 and TRBJ2-1; weak D call: TRBD1 (6 bases). This CDR3 region has 12 residues. Germline CDR1 and CDR2: GTSNPN and SVGIG (reference sequence). Trimming cost V 1 base and J 9 bases, with 10 bases left between them. CDR3 nucleotides: TGTGCCTGGAGTGAAACAGGGACTGAGCAGTTCTTC. Its protein product is CAWSETGTEQFF.

V is TRBV7-9 and J is TRBJ1-5; 10 nucleotides align to TRBD1. Germline CDR1 is SEHNR and CDR2 is FQNEAQ (reference sequence). Trimming at V came to 6 bases and at J to 7 bases, leaving 12 bases not matched to a gene. CDR3 size: 16 residues. CDR3 sequence: CASSRNDRGQGQPQHF. The DNA of the CDR3 is TGTGCCAGCAGTCGAAATGACAGGGGGCAAGGGCAGCCCCAGCATTTT.

V usage is TRBV7-9 and J usage is TRBJ2-7; D is unclear. Trimming removed 1 base from V and 4 bases from J, with 5 bases in between. The CDR3 is made up of 12 amino acids. Germline CDR1 SEHNR, CDR2 FQNEAQ (reference sequence). CDR3 in amino acids: CASSLGVYEQYF. Written as DNA, the CDR3 is TGTGCCAGCAGCTTAGGGGTGTACGAGCAGTACTTC.